This entry describes one TCR beta chain. This entry is derived from a study of blood T cell repertoires in COVID-19. Profiled with immunoSEQ multiplex PCR; TCRdb holds only in-frame clones, not every one. Seen here are 75,000 to 95,000 clones, about 70% observed once, and the top ten hold approximately 23%. Germline V gene lookup returns CDR1 SGHAT and CDR2 FQNNGV. Trimming shortened V by 0 bases and J by 9 bases, and 15 bases separated the two germline ends. The CDR3 has 15 amino acids. This chain uses TRBV11-2 with TRBJ2-4; D gene uncertain. This clonotype was sampled from a woman aged 60-70 years in a cohort sampled during active or convalescent COVID-19. Sequencing input: peripheral blood. The CDR3 coding sequence is TGTGCCAGCAGCTTAGAGGGCCAGACGTCAGGCATTCAGTACTTC. This encodes CASSLEGQTSGIQYF.